These 21 T cell receptor beta chains share one sample of origin, sequenced in a study of blood T cell repertoires in COVID-19. Only in-frame clones appear in the TCRdb table, and some are missing; sequencing was by immunoSEQ multiplex PCR. The table has about 250,000 clones, about 83% seen once; the top ten hold around 6%. The sample consisted of peripheral blood. These receptors originate from a woman at least 80 years old with COVID-19, enrolled during active disease.

Only one count was recorded for this clone. J is TRBJ1-5 and V is TRBV23-1, with no clear D. TRBV23-1 is an open reading frame whose function is uncertain. The V end lost 3 bases, the J end lost 4 bases, and 22 bases lay between the germline ends. This CDR3 is built from 18 residues. The CDR3 DNA follows: TGCGCCAGCAGTCATACCCCGCCGGGAGGCGCCTCAAATCAGCCCCAGCATTTT. This codes for CASSHTPPGGASNQPQHF.

J is TRBJ1-2 and V is TRBV19, with a possible D match to TRBD1 (5 bases). The V gene's germline CDR1 is LNHDA and CDR2 SQIVND (reference sequence). CDR3 size: 13 residues. V shed 5 bases and J shed 3 bases, with 10 bases lying between them. The CDR3: CASSPQGDYGYTF. The CDR3 DNA reads as TGTGCCAGTAGTCCGCAGGGTGACTATGGCTACACCTTC.

The V gene is TRBV7-3, the J gene TRBJ2-2; 7 bases agree with TRBD1. The CDR3 consists of 14 residues. The V gene's germline CDR1 is SGHTA and CDR2 FQGTGA. V was clipped by 2 bases and J by 7 bases; unmatched bases: 4. CDR3 sequence (DNA): TGTGCCAGCAGCTTACACGGGACAGTCGGGGAGCTGTTTTTT. Translating gives CASSLHGTVGELFF.

The V call is TRBV14, the J call TRBJ1-3; the D gene is possibly TRBD1 (6 bases). The CDR3 has 18 residues. V was shortened by 4 bases and J by 1 base, with 20 bases between the two germline ends. Germline CDR1 SGHDN, CDR2 FVKESK. The CDR3 DNA follows: TGTGCCAGCAGCCCTCGGACTCACAGGGTGGGATCTGGAAACACCATATATTTT. Protein sequence: CASSPRTHRVGSGNTIYF.

This chain connects TRBV6-2 or TRBV6-3 to TRBJ1-6; D might be TRBD1 (6 bases). The germline V and J ends were trimmed by 2 bases and 9 bases, with 17 bases remaining between them. CDR1 and CDR2 from the germline V gene are MNHEY and SVGEGT. The CDR3 extends over 16 amino acids. CDR3 in DNA: TGTGCCAGCAGTTACCAGGGACACCGAGGAAGTTCACCCCTCCACTTT. Its protein product is CASSYQGHRGSSPLHF.

The table lists this clone with a count of one. The rearrangement uses TRBV28 and TRBJ1-4; tentative D call: TRBD1 (6 bases). V gave up 4 bases and J gave up 2 bases, with 14 bases separating them. This CDR3 contains 16 residues. Germline V lookup: CDR1 MDHEN, CDR2 SYDVKM. CDR3 residues: CASSSPGGRTNEKLFF. In DNA, the CDR3 is TGTGCCAGCAGTTCCCCGGGGGGGCGGACTAATGAAAAACTGTTTTTT.

This clone was observed once. The chain links TRBV6-5 to TRBJ2-2, with a tentative D call TRBD1 (6 bases). The germline gives CDR1 MNHEY, CDR2 SVGAGI. The CDR3 covers 15 residues. Trimming cost V 8 bases and J 4 bases, with 17 bases left between them. The CDR3: CASSRGGPTTGELFF. As DNA, the CDR3 is TGTGCCAGCTCTCGAGGGGGACCGACCACCGGGGAGCTGTTTTTT.

The chain employs TRBV6-4 and TRBJ1-2; 7 bases are a match to TRBD1. V trimming: 3 bases; J trimming: 7 bases; junction bases outside the gene matches: 5. Germline V gene sequence: CDR1 MRHNA, CDR2 SNTAGT. This CDR3 comprises 13 residues. The CDR3 coding sequence is TGTGCCAGCAGTGAACAGGGGTTATCTGGCTACACCTTC. It codes for CASSEQGLSGYTF.

V and J are TRBV5-4 and TRBJ2-7; D perhaps matches TRBD1 (6 bases). The CDR3 spans 14 residues. V lost 4 bases, J lost 2 bases, and 13 bases lay in between. Germline V gene data show CDR1 as SGHNT and CDR2 as YYREEE (reference sequence). The CDR3 nucleotides are TGTGCCAGCAGCGCCACGGGACATCCCTACGAGCAGTACTTC. Protein product: CASSATGHPYEQYF.

The chain carries TRBV10-3 and TRBJ1-1, with TRBD1 identical over 7 bases. The germline V gene encodes CDR1 ENHRY and CDR2 SYGVKD. CDR3 length: 14 amino acids. With 9 bases clipped from V and 1 base from J, the junction kept 8 bases outside the gene matches. The CDR3 loop is CAISRDRANTEAFF. The CDR3 DNA reads as TGTGCCATTTCGAGGGACAGAGCGAACACTGAAGCTTTCTTT.

V usage is TRBV25-1 and J usage is TRBJ2-5; TRBD2 aligns across 7 bases. The J segment lost 7 bases and the V segment lost 2 bases, leaving 7 bases of the junction unmatched. CDR3 size: 14 residues. Germline CDR1 is MGHDK and CDR2 is SYGVNS. CDR3 sequence reads: CASSERTGGGTQYF. CDR3 DNA: TGTGCCAGCAGTGAACGAACGGGAGGTGGGACCCAGTACTTC. Filled out from reference TRBV25-1 and TRBJ2-5, the complete variable domain reads EADIYQTPRYLVIGTGKKITLECSQTMGHDKMYWYQQDPGMELHLIHYSYGVNSTEKGDLSSESTVSRIRTEHFPLTLESARPSHTSQYLCASSERTGGGTQYFGPGTRLLVL.

The CDR3 loop reads CASTPLQGSTEAFF. The CDR3 DNA follows: TGTGCCAGCACCCCCCTCCAGGGAAGCACTGAAGCTTTCTTT. The rearrangement links TRBV18 to TRBJ1-1; D is perhaps TRBD1 (5 bases). The CDR3 has 14 residues. Deletions cut 8 bases from V and 4 bases from J, with 17 bases between. Per the germline V gene, CDR1 is KGHSH and CDR2 is LQKENI.

This chain uses TRBV27 with TRBJ2-1; 10 bases fit TRBD2. Germline CDR1 is MNHEY and CDR2 is SMNVEV (reference sequence). CDR3 length: 12 amino acids. CDR3 sequence (DNA): TGTGTCGAGCGGGGGGGCAGGAATGAGCAGTTCTTC. This translates into CVERGGRNEQFF.

This chain joins TRBV6-5 and TRBJ2-1, with 7 bases lining up with TRBD1. The V segment lost 6 bases and the J segment 1 base; nucleotides outside the gene matches: 6. CDR3 size: 15 residues. CDR1 MNHEY and CDR2 SVGAGI come from the germline V gene. The CDR3 bases are TGTGCCAGCAGCTCTACAGGGGCATCCTACAATGAGCAGTTCTTC. This translates into CASSSTGASYNEQFF.

The chain is built from TRBV12-3 or TRBV12-4 and TRBJ1-3, with TRBD1 as a possible D gene (5 bases). V was clipped by 8 bases and J by 2 bases, with 10 bases between them. The CDR3 has 13 amino acids. The chain's CDR3 is CASSGGTGNTIYF. The CDR3 region has the DNA TGTGCCAGCTCGGGGGGGACTGGAAACACCATATATTTT.

The chain recombines TRBV10-3 with TRBJ2-1; 13 bases are a match to TRBD2. Trimming at V came to 8 bases and at J to 0 bases, leaving 10 bases not matched to a gene. Germline V gene lookup returns CDR1 ENHRY and CDR2 SYGVKD. There are 18 residues in the CDR3. This CDR3 reads CAIAGTSGDPSSYNEQFF. CDR3 coding DNA: TGTGCCATCGCAGGGACTAGCGGGGATCCGAGCTCCTACAATGAGCAGTTCTTC.

This clone has just one count. This rearrangement joins TRBV28 to TRBJ2-5; maybe TRBD2 (6 bases). This CDR3 has 14 residues. Germline lookup yields CDR1 MDHEN and CDR2 SYDVKM. The germline V and J ends were trimmed by 4 bases and 4 bases, with 13 bases remaining between them. The CDR3 loop reads CASSSEGRRETQYF. The CDR3 coding sequence is TGTGCCAGCAGTTCGGAGGGGAGGCGAGAGACCCAGTACTTC. The entire variable domain, with the rest obtained from reference TRBV28 and TRBJ2-5, is as follows: DVKVTQSSRYLVKRTGEKVFLECVQDMDHENMFWYRQDPGLGLRLIYFSYDVKMKEKGDIPEGYSVSREKKERFSLILESASTNQTSMYLCASSSEGRRETQYFGPGTRLLVL.

The chain's CDR3 is CATSREGGLGNTIYF. Here the CDR3 DNA reads TGTGCCACCAGCAGAGAGGGAGGGCTTGGAAACACCATATATTTT. The chain combines TRBV15 with TRBJ1-3; no clear D. The CDR3 runs 15 residues. V lost 0 bases and J lost 3, with 9 bases in between. Germline V gives CDR1 LNHNV, CDR2 YYDKDF (reference sequence). Supplemented by reference TRBV15 and TRBJ1-3, the full variable domain reads DAMVIQNPRYQVTQFGKPVTLSCSQTLNHNVMYWYQQKSSQAPKLLFHYYDKDFNNEADTPDNFQSRRPNTSFCFLDIRSPGLGDTAMYLCATSREGGLGNTIYFGEGSWLTVV.

The sample holds a few counts of this clone. The gene calls are TRBV18 and TRBJ2-6; D not certain. This CDR3 region has 17 residues. The ends were cut back, 2 bases at V and 0 bases at J, with 11 bases in the middle. The V gene's germline CDR1 is KGHSH and CDR2 LQKENI. The CDR3: CASSPFDSVSGANVLTF. CDR3 bases: TGTGCCAGCTCACCATTCGACTCCGTCTCTGGGGCCAACGTCCTGACTTTC.

The chain couples TRBV5-1 to TRBJ2-7; 11 bases align to TRBD1. The CDR3 covers 14 residues. From germline, CDR1 is SGHRS and CDR2 YFSETQ. V dropped 2 bases and J dropped 5; count of bases not matched to a gene: 3. The CDR3 nucleotides are TGCGCCAGCAGCTTAATGGGACAGGGGGACGAGCAGTACTTC. As protein: CASSLMGQGDEQYF.

The rearrangement joins TRBV15 to TRBJ1-1; the D is unclear. The CDR3 sequence is 14 residues long. V gave up 1 base and J gave up 2 bases, with 8 bases separating them. The germline CDR1 and CDR2 sequences are LNHNV and YYDKDF (reference sequence). This chain's CDR3 is CATSRGGTNTEAFF. DNA for the CDR3: TGTGCCACCAGCAGAGGAGGTACCAACACTGAAGCTTTCTTT. Full variable domain (rest looked up from reference TRBV15 and TRBJ1-1): DAMVIQNPRYQVTQFGKPVTLSCSQTLNHNVMYWYQQKSSQAPKLLFHYYDKDFNNEADTPDNFQSRRPNTSFCFLDIRSPGLGDTAMYLCATSRGGTNTEAFFGQGTRLTVV.